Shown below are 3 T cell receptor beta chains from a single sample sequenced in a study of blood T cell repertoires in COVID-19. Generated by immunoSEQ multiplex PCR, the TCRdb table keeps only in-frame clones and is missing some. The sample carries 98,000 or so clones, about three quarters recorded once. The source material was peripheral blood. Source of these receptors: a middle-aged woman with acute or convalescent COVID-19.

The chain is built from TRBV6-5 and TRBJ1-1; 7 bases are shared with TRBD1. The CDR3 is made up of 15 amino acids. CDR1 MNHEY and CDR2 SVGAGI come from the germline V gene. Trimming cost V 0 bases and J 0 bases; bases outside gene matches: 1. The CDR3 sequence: CASSYSGQMNTEAFF. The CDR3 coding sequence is TGTGCCAGCAGTTACTCGGGACAGATGAACACTGAAGCTTTCTTT.

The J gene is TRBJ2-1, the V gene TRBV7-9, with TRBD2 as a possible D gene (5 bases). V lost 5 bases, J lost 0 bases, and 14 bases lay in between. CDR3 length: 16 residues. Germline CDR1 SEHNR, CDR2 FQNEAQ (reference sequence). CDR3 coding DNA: TGTGCCAGCAGCCCTCCCCTAGGGAGCTCCTACAATGAGCAGTTCTTC. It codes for CASSPPLGSSYNEQFF.

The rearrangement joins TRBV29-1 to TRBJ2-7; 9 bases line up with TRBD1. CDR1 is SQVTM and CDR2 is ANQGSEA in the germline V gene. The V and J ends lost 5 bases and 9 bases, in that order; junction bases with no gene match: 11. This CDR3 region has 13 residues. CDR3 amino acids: CSVRGQGSVVQYF. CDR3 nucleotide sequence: TGCAGCGTTAGGGGACAGGGTAGCGTCGTGCAGTACTTC.